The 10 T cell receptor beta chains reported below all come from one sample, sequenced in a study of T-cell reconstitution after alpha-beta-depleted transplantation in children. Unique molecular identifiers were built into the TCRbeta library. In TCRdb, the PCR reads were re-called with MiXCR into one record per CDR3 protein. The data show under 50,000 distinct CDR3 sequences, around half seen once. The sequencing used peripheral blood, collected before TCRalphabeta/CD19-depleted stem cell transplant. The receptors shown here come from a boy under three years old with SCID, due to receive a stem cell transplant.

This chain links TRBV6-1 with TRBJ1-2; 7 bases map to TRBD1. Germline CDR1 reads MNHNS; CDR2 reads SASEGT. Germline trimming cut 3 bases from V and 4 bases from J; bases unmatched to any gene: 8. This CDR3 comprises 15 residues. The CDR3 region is CASSDPGGGRYGYTF. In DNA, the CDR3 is TGTGCCAGCAGTGACCCGGGAGGGGGCCGCTATGGCTACACCTTC.

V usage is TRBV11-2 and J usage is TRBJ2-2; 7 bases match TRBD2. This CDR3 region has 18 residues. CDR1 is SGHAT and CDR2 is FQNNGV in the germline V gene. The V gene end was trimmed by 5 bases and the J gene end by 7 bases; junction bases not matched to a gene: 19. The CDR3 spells CASSPFSGTMGKDGELFF. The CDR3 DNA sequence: TGTGCCAGCAGCCCCTTTTCCGGGACTATGGGAAAGGACGGGGAGCTGTTTTTT.

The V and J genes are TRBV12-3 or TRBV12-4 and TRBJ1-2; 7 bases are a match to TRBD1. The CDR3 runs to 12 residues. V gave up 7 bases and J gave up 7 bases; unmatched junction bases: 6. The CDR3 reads CASTLTGIGYTF. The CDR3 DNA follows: TGTGCCAGCACCCTGACAGGGATTGGCTACACCTTC.

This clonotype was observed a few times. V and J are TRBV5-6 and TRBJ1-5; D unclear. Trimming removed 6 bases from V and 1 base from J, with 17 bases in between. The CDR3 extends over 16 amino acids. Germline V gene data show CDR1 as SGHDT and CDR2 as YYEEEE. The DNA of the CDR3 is TGTGCCAGCACCTACGGTGGCAGACGGAGCAATCAGCCCCAGCATTTT. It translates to CASTYGGRRSNQPQHF.

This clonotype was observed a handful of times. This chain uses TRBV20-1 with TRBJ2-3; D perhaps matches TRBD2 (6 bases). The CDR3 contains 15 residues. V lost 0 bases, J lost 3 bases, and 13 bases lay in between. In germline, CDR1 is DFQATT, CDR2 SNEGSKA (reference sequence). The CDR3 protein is CSARDGGEVTDTQYF. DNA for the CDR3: TGCAGTGCTAGAGATGGTGGGGAGGTGACAGATACGCAGTATTTT.

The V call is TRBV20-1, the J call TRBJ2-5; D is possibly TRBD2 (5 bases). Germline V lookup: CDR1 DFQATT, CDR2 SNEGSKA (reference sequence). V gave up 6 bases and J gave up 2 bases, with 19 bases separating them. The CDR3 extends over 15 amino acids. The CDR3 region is CSAAELVPNQETQYF. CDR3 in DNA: TGCAGTGCAGCCGAACTAGTACCGAATCAAGAGACCCAGTACTTC.

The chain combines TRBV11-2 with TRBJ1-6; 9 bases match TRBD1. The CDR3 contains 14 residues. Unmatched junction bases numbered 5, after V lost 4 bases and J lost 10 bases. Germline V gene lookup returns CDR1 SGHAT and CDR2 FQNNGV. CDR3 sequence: CASSSTGGWSPLHF. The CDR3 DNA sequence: TGTGCCAGCAGCTCAACAGGGGGCTGGTCACCCCTCCACTTT.

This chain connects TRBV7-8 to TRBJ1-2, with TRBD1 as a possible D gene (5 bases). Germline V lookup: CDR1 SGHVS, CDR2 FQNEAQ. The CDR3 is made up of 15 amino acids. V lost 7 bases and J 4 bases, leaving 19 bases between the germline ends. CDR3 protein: CASTLAGQRIYGYTF. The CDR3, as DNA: TGTGCCAGCACCCTCGCGGGGCAGCGGATCTATGGCTACACCTTC.

CDR3 protein: CASSFGTGVSSPLHF. In nucleotides, the CDR3 is TGTGCCAGCAGTTTTGGGACAGGGGTATCTTCACCCCTCCACTTT. The chain uses TRBV27 and TRBJ1-6, with 10 nucleotides matching TRBD1. CDR1 is MNHEY and CDR2 is SMNVEV in the germline V gene (reference sequence). V shed 3 bases, J shed 9 bases, and the junction held 5 bases outside the gene matches. This CDR3 has 15 amino acids.

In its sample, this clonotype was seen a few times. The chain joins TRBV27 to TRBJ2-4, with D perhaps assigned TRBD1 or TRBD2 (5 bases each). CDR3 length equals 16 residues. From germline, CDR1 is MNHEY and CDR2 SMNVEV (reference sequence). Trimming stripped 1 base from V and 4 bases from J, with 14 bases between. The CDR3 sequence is CASSLYFVGRKNIQYF. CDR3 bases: TGTGCCAGCAGTTTATACTTTGTGGGACGGAAAAACATTCAGTACTTC.